The 16 T cell receptor beta chains reported below all come from one sample, sequenced in a study of T cells in Graves' hyperthyroidism and ophthalmopathy. Researchers took RNA transcripts and amplified the TCR beta CDR3 regions from them. The HTBI primer set served for first-round RT-PCR of the TCR CDR3. MiXCR was run by TCRdb on the multiplex PCR reads, yielding one entry per CDR3 protein. The data show 500,000 or so distinct CDR3 sequences, roughly 17% seen once. Sequenced input: blood. The source is a woman aged 18 to 35 with Graves' ophthalmopathy.

This chain uses TRBV5-6 with TRBJ1-2, with TRBD1 matching over 10 bases. In germline, CDR1 is SGHDT, CDR2 YYEEEE. This CDR3 is built from 18 residues. After removal of 3 bases from V and 4 bases from J, the junction contained 15 bases not matched to a gene. CDR3 nucleotides: TGTGCCAGCAGCTGGGACGGGACAGGGGCGTCCGTTATCTATGGCTACACCTTC. It is translated as CASSWDGTGASVIYGYTF.

This clonotype was seen only a few times. V is TRBV4-1 and J is TRBJ2-3; 8 nucleotides agree with TRBD2. CDR1 MGHRA and CDR2 YSYEKL come from the germline V gene. The CDR3 totals 18 residues. Trimming at V came to 3 bases and at J to 3 bases, leaving 14 bases not matched to a gene. CDR3 nucleotide sequence: TGCGCCAGCAGCCACGATCCCTTTAGCGGGGCTTTAACAGATACGCAGTATTTT. This sequence encodes CASSHDPFSGALTDTQYF.

The table lists this clonotype with a few counts. The chain employs TRBV27 and TRBJ2-5, with 8 bases lining up with TRBD2. The junction had 7 bases not matched to a gene; V was cut back by 5 bases and J by 5 bases. The CDR3 totals 14 residues. CDR1 and CDR2 from the germline V gene are MNHEY and SMNVEV (reference sequence). CDR3 protein: CASSLLAGKETQYF. CDR3 bases: TGTGCCAGCAGTCTATTAGCGGGAAAGGAGACCCAGTACTTC.

This clonotype was counted at least ten times. The DNA of the CDR3 is TGTGCCAGCAACCAGGACGGGGTAAATTCACCCCTCCACTTT. This sequence encodes CASNQDGVNSPLHF. The chain links TRBV28 to TRBJ1-6; no definite D call. The CDR3 is made up of 14 amino acids. Germline V gene data show CDR1 as MDHEN and CDR2 as SYDVKM. The V end lost 7 bases, the J end lost 7 bases, and 14 bases lay between the germline ends. Full variable domain (outside the CDR3, taken from reference TRBV28 and TRBJ1-6): DVKVTQSSRYLVKRTGEKVFLECVQDMDHENMFWYRQDPGLGLRLIYFSYDVKMKEKGDIPEGYSVSREKKERFSLILESASTNQTSMYLCASNQDGVNSPLHFGNGTRLTVT.

V is TRBV11-2 and J is TRBJ1-2; 7 positions match TRBD1. Germline CDR1 SGHAT, CDR2 FQNNGV. This CDR3 region has 15 residues. V gave up 0 bases and J gave up 5 bases; unmatched junction bases: 6. CDR3 sequence: CASSLEQQGKYGYTF. The CDR3 DNA reads TGTGCCAGCAGCTTAGAACAACAGGGGAAATATGGCTACACCTTC.

On this clonotype itself: Being one base from a much bigger clone, this may be a read error. The chain employs TRBV15 and TRBJ2-1; D gene uncertain. From germline, CDR1 is LNHNV and CDR2 YYDKDF (reference sequence). This CDR3 comprises 15 residues. CDR3 sequence reads: CATGRDLGLYNEQFF. CDR3 nucleotide sequence: TGTGCCACCGGCAGAGACCTGGGCCTGTACAATGAGCAGTTCTTC.

The chain couples TRBV6-1 to TRBJ2-6; no definite D call. The CDR3 is 17 amino acids. CDR1 and CDR2 (germline): MNHNS, SASEGT. V was trimmed by 3 bases and J by 0 bases, leaving 12 bases between them. The DNA of the CDR3 is TGTGCCAGCAGTGACCTGAACATCTACTCTGGGGCCAACGTCCTGACTTTC. This codes for CASSDLNIYSGANVLTF.

This clonotype was seen ten or more times. V is TRBV2 and J is TRBJ1-1; D remains unclear. Germline CDR1 and CDR2: SNHLY and FYNNEI. V lost 10 bases to trimming and J lost 1 base, with 7 bases between them. CDR3 size: 11 residues. CDR3 bases: TGTGCCACAAACACGAACACTGAAGCTTTCTTT. This codes for CATNTNTEAFF.

On this clonotype itself: This may be a read error, as it is one base from a much larger clone. The conserved closing phenylalanine or tryptophan is absent in this CDR3, likely reflecting a read error. The CDR3 bases are TGTGCCAGCAGTGCACAGGGTCGGTCTGGAAACACCATATATTCT. Protein sequence: CASSAQGRSGNTIYS. The chain couples TRBV6-1 to TRBJ1-3; possibly TRBD1 for D (6 bases). Germline V gene data show CDR1 as MNHNS and CDR2 as SASEGT. This CDR3 has 15 residues. V lost 4 bases and J lost 1, with 11 bases in between.

This clonotype was observed many times. V is TRBV2 and J is TRBJ2-2, with D tentatively TRBD1 (5 bases). Germline CDR1 and CDR2: SNHLY and FYNNEI. Trimming removed 7 bases from V and 7 bases from J, with 13 bases in between. The CDR3 spans 13 residues. The CDR3 DNA is TGTGCCAGCAAGGGCGCAGGGTTCGGGGAGCTGTTTTTT. It is translated as CASKGAGFGELFF.

This clonotype occurred many times. This rearrangement joins TRBV7-8 to TRBJ1-5, with D tentatively TRBD1 (5 bases). Germline loops: CDR1 SGHVS, CDR2 FQNEAQ. This CDR3 comprises 14 residues. Trimming took off 7 bases at V and 7 bases at J, with 17 bases between the two ends. The CDR3 nucleotides read TGTGCCAGCACCCCTCGGGGGGGTGGACAGCCCCAGCATTTT. Protein product: CASTPRGGGQPQHF.

This chain uses TRBV6-4 with TRBJ2-1, with D possibly being TRBD2 (7 bases). The germline gives CDR1 MRHNA, CDR2 SNTAGT. Trimming shortened V by 2 bases and J by 2 bases, and 13 bases separated the two germline ends. This CDR3 has 16 amino acids. The CDR3: CASSDLGGGPYNEQFF. The CDR3 DNA is TGTGCCAGCAGTGACCTGGGGGGGGGCCCCTACAATGAGCAGTTCTTC.

Many counts were recorded for this clonotype. This chain uses TRBV5-1 with TRBJ2-1; D may be TRBD2 (5 bases). With 0 bases removed from V and 2 bases from J, the gap between germline ends came to 9 bases. This CDR3 spans 15 amino acids. Germline V gene data show CDR1 as SGHRS and CDR2 as YFSETQ. The CDR3 sequence is CASSLGRSTYNEQFF. For the CDR3, the DNA is TGCGCCAGCAGCTTGGGGAGGAGTACCTACAATGAGCAGTTCTTC.

This clonotype appeared many times. The V call is TRBV5-5, the J call TRBJ2-7; D not certain. This CDR3 has 14 residues. Germline V gene sequence: CDR1 SGHKS, CDR2 YYEKEE (reference sequence). The V and J ends lost 0 bases and 2 bases respectively, with 9 bases between them. CDR3 loop: CASSLVTTTYEQYF. In DNA, the CDR3 is TGTGCCAGCAGCTTGGTAACCACCACCTACGAGCAGTACTTC. Variable domain in full (rest from reference TRBV5-5 and TRBJ2-7): DAGVTQSPTHLIKTRGQQVTLRCSPISGHKSVSWYQQVLGQGPQFIFQYYEKEERGRGNFPDRFSARQFPNYSSELNVNALLLGDSALYLCASSLVTTTYEQYFGPGTRLTVT.

The V call is TRBV15, the J call TRBJ2-1; no clear D. Trimming stripped 4 bases from V and 7 bases from J, with 11 bases between. Looked up from germline, CDR1 is LNHNV and CDR2 is YYDKDF (reference sequence). The CDR3 has 13 amino acids. The CDR3 sequence is CATSTRMGNEQFF. Here the CDR3 DNA reads TGTGCCACCAGCACCCGCATGGGGAATGAGCAGTTCTTC.

This clonotype was detected many times. The DNA for the CDR3 is TGTGCCAGCAGACCGGGACTAGCGGCCTACGAGCAGTACTTC. Protein: CASRPGLAAYEQYF. The chain recombines TRBV28 with TRBJ2-7, with 11 bases fitting TRBD2. This CDR3 spans 14 amino acids. The J segment lost 2 bases and the V segment lost 6 bases, leaving 3 bases of the junction unmatched. Germline V gene sequence: CDR1 MDHEN, CDR2 SYDVKM.